These 31 T cell receptor beta chains share one sample of origin, sequenced in a study of blood T cell repertoires in COVID-19. Only in-frame clones appear in the TCRdb table, and some are missing; sequencing was by immunoSEQ multiplex PCR. Here the sample spans about 220,000 clones, around four fifths being singletons. The sample consisted of peripheral blood. The receptors were sampled from a woman in her 70s with COVID-19, enrolled during active disease.

With respect to this clone: The identical CDR3 is also encoded by other nucleotide sequences in the sample. The chain combines TRBV2 with TRBJ1-1, with 8 bases lining up with TRBD1. Germline CDR1 and CDR2: SNHLY and FYNNEI. The V gene end was trimmed by 6 bases and the J gene end by 1 base; junction bases not matched to a gene: 1. CDR3 size: 13 residues. This CDR3 is CASRGQGNTEAFF. As DNA, the CDR3 is TGTGCCAGCAGAGGACAGGGGAACACTGAAGCTTTCTTT.

The chain uses TRBV6-1 and TRBJ1-1, with D possibly TRBD1 on 5 matching bases. Deletions cut 4 bases from V and 1 base from J, with 19 bases between. This CDR3 region has 17 residues. The germline gives CDR1 MNHNS, CDR2 SASEGT. CDR3 nucleotides: TGTGCCAGCAGTGGTTGGGGAGCGGGGGGGAGGAACACTGAAGCTTTCTTT. Its translation is CASSGWGAGGRNTEAFF.

The rearrangement links TRBV5-1 to TRBJ1-1; D call uncertain. The CDR3 loop spans 13 amino acids. Trimming stripped 4 bases from V and 0 bases from J, with 7 bases between. Germline V gene data show CDR1 as SGHRS and CDR2 as YFSETQ. The CDR3 bases are TGCGCCAGCAGCCCCAGAATGAACACTGAAGCTTTCTTT. Protein: CASSPRMNTEAFF.

In its sample, this clone was seen a few times. This CDR3 is CAWRVQGARNSPLHF. The CDR3, as DNA: TGTGCCTGGAGAGTTCAGGGGGCGCGTAATTCACCCCTCCACTTT. The chain carries TRBV30 and TRBJ1-6, with 8 bases identical to TRBD1. Germline trimming cut 3 bases from V and 6 bases from J; bases unmatched to any gene: 7. CDR1 is GTSNPN and CDR2 is SVGIG in the germline V gene (reference sequence). The CDR3 extends over 15 amino acids.

This chain links TRBV6-5 with TRBJ1-6; D not resolved. In germline, CDR1 is MNHEY, CDR2 SVGAGI. CDR3 length equals 14 residues. Deletions cut 6 bases from V and 10 bases from J, with 16 bases between. CDR3: CASSLTRLSSPLHF. CDR3 in DNA: TGTGCCAGCAGCCTGACGAGGTTGAGCTCACCCCTCCACTTT.

This chain links TRBV19 with TRBJ1-1; TRBD1 matches at 7 bases. Germline V gene lookup returns CDR1 LNHDA and CDR2 SQIVND (reference sequence). The V gene end was trimmed by 6 bases and the J gene end by 9 bases; junction bases not matched to a gene: 10. The CDR3 runs 13 residues. The CDR3 nucleotides read TGTGCCAGTAGCCAGGGACAGAATTCGAAAGCTTTCTTT. Translated, it gives CASSQGQNSKAFF.

This chain links TRBV6-6 with TRBJ2-7, with D uncertain. V lost 0 bases, J lost 3 bases, and 12 bases lay in between. This CDR3 is 15 amino acids long. CDR1 and CDR2 (germline): MNHNY, SVGAGI (reference sequence). CDR3 region: CASSYSLATLYEQYF. The DNA for the CDR3 is TGTGCCAGCAGTTACTCTCTCGCGACACTCTACGAGCAGTACTTC.

The rearrangement joins TRBV5-6 to TRBJ1-2, with D maybe TRBD1 (6 bases). This CDR3 comprises 15 residues. Germline lookup yields CDR1 SGHDT and CDR2 YYEEEE. V was trimmed by 0 bases and J by 4 bases, leaving 13 bases between them. Written as DNA, the CDR3 is TGTGCCAGCAGCTTGGCCGGTGGCAGGGGCTATGGCTACACCTTC. Protein sequence: CASSLAGGRGYGYTF.

The CDR3 bases are TGTGCCAGCAGCCCGACTGGAGGTATCGCCGATACGCAGTATTTT. Encoded protein: CASSPTGGIADTQYF. The chain joins TRBV7-9 to TRBJ2-3, with D possibly being TRBD2 (5 bases). The CDR3 totals 15 residues. V lost 5 bases, J lost 6 bases, and 18 bases lay in between. CDR1 SEHNR and CDR2 FQNEAQ come from the germline V gene (reference sequence).

The gene calls are TRBV10-3 and TRBJ1-1, with TRBD1 identical over 10 bases. V trimming: 1 base; J trimming: 8 bases; junction bases outside the gene matches: 1. This CDR3 has 13 amino acids. Per the germline V gene, CDR1 is ENHRY and CDR2 is SYGVKD. The CDR3 DNA sequence: TGTGCCATCAGTGAGTGGGGACAGGGGGAAGCTTTCTTT. It codes for CAISEWGQGEAFF.

This chain links TRBV11-2 with TRBJ2-2; possible D gene TRBD2, 5 bases. V was trimmed by 2 bases and J by 3 bases, leaving 13 bases between them. CDR3 length: 16 amino acids. Germline CDR1 is SGHAT and CDR2 is FQNNGV. CDR3 bases: TGTGCCAGCAGCTTACGGGATTCTGGTTACACCGGGGAGCTGTTTTTT. As protein: CASSLRDSGYTGELFF.

The chain combines TRBV7-2 with TRBJ2-3; 7 nucleotides line up with TRBD2. With 4 bases clipped from V and 6 bases from J, the junction kept 16 bases outside the gene matches. Germline loops: CDR1 SGHTA, CDR2 FQGNSA. This CDR3 is 17 amino acids long. The CDR3 DNA reads as TGTGCCAGCAGCTCCCCCTCAAGACGGGGGAGGGAGGATACGCAGTATTTT. Encoded protein: CASSSPSRRGREDTQYF. The variable domain in full, completed from reference TRBV7-2 and TRBJ2-3, reads GAGVSQSPSNKVTEKGKDVELRCDPISGHTALYWYRQSLGQGLEFLIYFQGNSAPDKSGLPSDRFSAERTGGSVSTLTIQRTQQEDSAVYLCASSSPSRRGREDTQYFGPGTRLTVL.

This chain links TRBV19 with TRBJ1-5; 8 bases agree with TRBD1. The CDR3 is made up of 14 amino acids. CDR1 and CDR2 from the germline V gene are LNHDA and SQIVND (reference sequence). With V trimmed by 6 bases and J by 11 bases, 12 bases remained unmatched. CDR3 sequence (DNA): TGTGCCAGTAGACAAGGACAGGGTAGAGGGTCCCAGCATTTT. Protein product: CASRQGQGRGSQHF.

V and J are TRBV19 and TRBJ2-3, with D perhaps matching TRBD2 (6 bases). The V gene lost 4 bases and the J gene lost 3 bases, with 14 bases spanning the gap. Germline CDR1 reads LNHDA; CDR2 reads SQIVND (reference sequence). The CDR3 extends over 15 amino acids. CDR3 sequence reads: CASSRSGVGTDTQYF. CDR3 nucleotide sequence: TGTGCCAGTAGTAGGTCGGGGGTCGGAACAGATACGCAGTATTTT.

This clone has just a few counts. The chain has TRBV3-1 (or the pseudogene TRBV3-2) and TRBJ2-3; 9 bases fit TRBD1. Germline CDR1 and CDR2: LGHDT and YNNKEL (reference sequence). The ends lost 3 bases at V and 3 bases at J; junction bases unmatched: 7. This CDR3 is 16 amino acids long. The CDR3 here is CASSHTGQGRTDTQYF. The CDR3 DNA sequence: TGTGCCAGCAGCCACACAGGACAGGGGAGGACAGATACGCAGTATTTT.

V gene TRBV5-1 combines with J gene TRBJ2-3, with a weak D call TRBD1 (6 bases). The CDR3 runs to 15 residues. V shed 4 bases and J shed 2 bases, with 14 bases lying between them. CDR1 is SGHRS and CDR2 is YFSETQ in the germline V gene. CDR3: CASSPWTAATDTQYF. The CDR3 DNA reads as TGCGCCAGCAGCCCCTGGACAGCAGCCACAGATACGCAGTATTTT.

There are a few counts of this clone. This chain uses TRBV7-9 with TRBJ2-7; 9 bases are shared with TRBD2. The V gene end was trimmed by 0 bases and the J gene end by 0 bases; junction bases not matched to a gene: 3. This CDR3 region has 16 residues. Germline CDR1 reads SEHNR; CDR2 reads FQNEAQ (reference sequence). The chain's CDR3 is CASSLALTSGSYEQYF. CDR3 coding DNA: TGTGCCAGCAGCTTAGCCCTGACTAGCGGCTCCTACGAGCAGTACTTC.

This chain uses TRBV6-1 with TRBJ2-7, with a possible D match to TRBD2 (5 bases). Germline loops: CDR1 MNHNS, CDR2 SASEGT. The CDR3 sequence is 14 residues long. V lost 0 bases to trimming and J lost 2 bases, with 8 bases between them. CDR3 protein: CASSEAGRAYEQYF. Here the CDR3 DNA reads TGTGCCAGCAGTGAAGCAGGGAGAGCCTACGAGCAGTACTTC.

This sequence joins TRBV28 and TRBJ1-2; TRBD1 agrees at 7 bases. V shed 6 bases and J 5 bases; nucleotides not matched to a gene: 9. The CDR3 is 14 amino acids. Germline values: CDR1 MDHEN, CDR2 SYDVKM. In DNA, the CDR3 is TGTGCCAGCAGATCACAGGGGAGTTGGTATGGCTACACCTTC. Protein sequence: CASRSQGSWYGYTF.

The chain links TRBV12-3 or TRBV12-4 to TRBJ2-1; D gene unclear. CDR3 length: 13 amino acids. Trimming left V 3 bases short and J 7 bases short, with 10 bases between. In nucleotides, the CDR3 is TGTGCCAGCAGTTTTAACAGATGGAATGAGCAGTTCTTC. The encoded protein is CASSFNRWNEQFF.

This chain links TRBV20-1 with TRBJ1-5; possible D gene TRBD1, 6 bases. This CDR3 has 15 amino acids. V dropped 3 bases and J dropped 2 bases, with 14 bases sitting between them. From germline, CDR1 is DFQATT and CDR2 SNEGSKA (reference sequence). The DNA for the CDR3 is TGCAGTGCTAGTAAGGCAGGGGTAGGCAATCAGCCCCAGCATTTT. Translated, it gives CSASKAGVGNQPQHF.

The chain is built from TRBV5-1 and TRBJ1-2; D unresolved. Per germline, CDR1 SGHRS and CDR2 YFSETQ. V lost 3 bases and J 8 bases, leaving 17 bases between the germline ends. The CDR3 is 14 amino acids. CDR3 loop: CASSSDSLGGGYTF. CDR3 DNA: TGCGCCAGCAGCTCGGACTCCCTTGGAGGGGGCTACACCTTC.

The chain uses TRBV5-1 and TRBJ1-2; D not resolved. Trimming shortened V by 2 bases and J by 8 bases, and 13 bases separated the two germline ends. CDR1 SGHRS and CDR2 YFSETQ come from the germline V gene. There are 13 residues in the CDR3. CDR3 loop: CASSLPAEDGYTF. The DNA for the CDR3 is TGCGCCAGCAGCTTACCCGCGGAGGACGGCTACACCTTC. Supplemented by reference TRBV5-1 and TRBJ1-2, the full variable domain reads KAGVTQTPRYLIKTRGQQVTLSCSPISGHRSVSWYQQTPGQGLQFLFEYFSETQRNKGNFPGRFSGRQFSNSRSEMNVSTLELGDSALYLCASSLPAEDGYTFGSGTRLTVV.

The V gene is TRBV15, the J gene TRBJ2-3; no clear D gene. V lost 0 bases to trimming and J lost 0 bases, with 13 bases between them. The CDR3 is made up of 17 amino acids. The V gene's germline CDR1 is LNHNV and CDR2 YYDKDF (reference sequence). The CDR3 bases are TGTGCCACCAGCAGAGATTTGACAACAGATAGCACAGATACGCAGTATTTT. It translates to CATSRDLTTDSTDTQYF.

The chain joins TRBV7-2 to TRBJ2-2; 10 bases align to TRBD1. CDR3 length: 15 residues. V lost 1 base, J lost 6 bases, and 2 bases stayed unmatched. CDR1 is SGHTA and CDR2 is FQGNSA in the germline V gene. The CDR3 nucleotides read TGTGCCAGCAGCTTAGTGGGACAGGGGTCCGGGGAGCTGTTTTTT. It is translated as CASSLVGQGSGELFF.

The chain couples TRBV7-2 to TRBJ2-5; possible D gene TRBD2, 5 bases. This CDR3 spans 14 amino acids. The V gene lost 5 bases and the J gene lost 1 base, with 11 bases spanning the gap. Looked up from germline, CDR1 is SGHTA and CDR2 is FQGNSA. The CDR3 coding sequence is TGTGCCAGCAGCCGTAGCGTACTCCAAGAGACCCAGTACTTC. Protein sequence: CASSRSVLQETQYF.

This rearrangement joins TRBV9 to TRBJ1-4, with 7 bases aligning to TRBD1. This CDR3 contains 15 residues. Losses at the gene ends were 9 bases for V and 5 bases for J; bases not matched to a gene: 13. Germline values: CDR1 SGDLS, CDR2 YYNGEE. CDR3 DNA: TGTGCCAACCCGCCCCGGACAGGTCCGAATGAAAAACTGTTTTTT. Its translation is CANPPRTGPNEKLFF.

This clone was counted only a few times. This rearrangement joins TRBV9 to TRBJ2-7; possibly TRBD2 for D (6 bases). Germline CDR1 and CDR2: SGDLS and YYNGEE. This CDR3 has 14 residues. With 1 base removed from V and 6 bases from J, the gap between germline ends came to 14 bases. In DNA form, the CDR3 reads TGTGCCAGCAGCGTATCTTCTAGCGCCCTCGAGCAGTACTTC. Amino acid sequence: CASSVSSSALEQYF.

The chain recombines TRBV19 with TRBJ2-3; D possibly corresponds to TRBD2 (5 bases). In germline, CDR1 is LNHDA, CDR2 SQIVND (reference sequence). Trimming removed 1 base at V and 5 bases at J, with 16 bases between. The CDR3 has 16 amino acids. CDR3 sequence: CASSIAARTGRDTQYF. The CDR3 bases are TGTGCCAGTAGTATAGCTGCTCGCACGGGGAGAGATACGCAGTATTTT.

This chain connects TRBV3-1 (or the pseudogene TRBV3-2) to TRBJ2-1; TRBD2 is a possible D gene (7 bases). The CDR3 has 15 amino acids. Germline V gives CDR1 LGHDT, CDR2 YNNKEL (reference sequence). Trimming shortened V by 8 bases and J by 7 bases, and 21 bases separated the two germline ends. Written as DNA, the CDR3 is TGTGCCAGCCTTGATAGGGGAGGGGGTAGGAATGAGCAGTTCTTC. Translation gives CASLDRGGGRNEQFF.

The J gene is TRBJ2-1, the V gene TRBV10-3; TRBD1 agrees at 10 bases. CDR3 size: 15 residues. Germline lookup yields CDR1 ENHRY and CDR2 SYGVKD. V gave up 0 bases and J gave up 6 bases; unmatched junction bases: 2. The CDR3 nucleotides read TGTGCCATCAGTGAGTCAAGGACAGGGGGCAATGAGCAGTTCTTC. Translation: CAISESRTGGNEQFF.